This is a list of T cell receptor beta chains from one sample in a study of cytomegalovirus exposure and HLA in healthy donors. TCRdb keeps only in-frame clones here, not all; method: immunoSEQ multiplex PCR. Altogether 140,000 to 150,000 clones are present, approximately 63% being singletons, with the ten largest covering 2.1%. Sequenced input: PBMCs. The source is a woman aged 60-75 years in good health and CMV-seropositive. The CDR3 runs from the conserved cysteine through the conserved F or W. Fields, in order: V gene, J gene, clone size, CDR3 protein. Some rows have no size entry. The others give once, few or many, or a class for an expanded clone.

TRBV11-2	TRBJ2-2	.	CASSLVGATSGLYTGELFF
TRBV6-5	TRBJ1-5	.	CASRQGIGQPQHF
TRBV2	TRBJ1-1	.	CASSETGYTEAFF
TRBV14	TRBJ2-1	.	CASSQVRTVYNEQFF
TRBV10-3	TRBJ1-1	.	CAISESRGALNGAFF
TRBV9	TRBJ2-2	.	CASSVGVRGYTGELFF
TRBV6-1	TRBJ1-2	.	CASSTGRSGYTF
TRBV6-6	TRBJ2-1	.	CASKPGQAYNEQFF
TRBV21-1	TRBJ2-5	.	CASSNPTSGRGETQYF
TRBV10-3	TRBJ2-7	once	CAIRGSGVDEQYF
TRBV2	TRBJ2-7	once	CASSGLKGQGINEQYF
TRBV7-8	TRBJ2-1	.	CASSFLSGRSLGEQFF
TRBV29-1	TRBJ2-1	.	CSVAEYNEQFF
TRBV5-5	TRBJ2-1	.	CASSLSRQGAVNEQFF
TRBV28	TRBJ2-7	.	CASTLGATSYEQYF
TRBV30	TRBJ2-7	.	CAWRGLDYEQYF
TRBV18	TRBJ1-3	.	CASSGDRSSGNTIYF
TRBV19	TRBJ1-1	.	CASSIGAVNTEAFF
TRBV19	TRBJ2-2	.	CASTLTGGATGELFF
TRBV4-1	TRBJ1-4	.	CASSRWTANEKLFF
TRBV11-2	TRBJ1-2	few	CASTRAANYGYTF
TRBV7-9	TRBJ2-1	.	CASSLDSGSYNEQFF
TRBV5-1	TRBJ2-5	.	CASSYQTSGSETQYF
TRBV9	TRBJ2-3	.	CASSTPSGINTDTQYF
TRBV7-9	TRBJ1-5	once	CASSGQGLVNQPQHF
TRBV6-6	TRBJ2-7	once	CASALRDSYEQYF
TRBV6-1	TRBJ2-5	few	CATTGGGAGKTQYF